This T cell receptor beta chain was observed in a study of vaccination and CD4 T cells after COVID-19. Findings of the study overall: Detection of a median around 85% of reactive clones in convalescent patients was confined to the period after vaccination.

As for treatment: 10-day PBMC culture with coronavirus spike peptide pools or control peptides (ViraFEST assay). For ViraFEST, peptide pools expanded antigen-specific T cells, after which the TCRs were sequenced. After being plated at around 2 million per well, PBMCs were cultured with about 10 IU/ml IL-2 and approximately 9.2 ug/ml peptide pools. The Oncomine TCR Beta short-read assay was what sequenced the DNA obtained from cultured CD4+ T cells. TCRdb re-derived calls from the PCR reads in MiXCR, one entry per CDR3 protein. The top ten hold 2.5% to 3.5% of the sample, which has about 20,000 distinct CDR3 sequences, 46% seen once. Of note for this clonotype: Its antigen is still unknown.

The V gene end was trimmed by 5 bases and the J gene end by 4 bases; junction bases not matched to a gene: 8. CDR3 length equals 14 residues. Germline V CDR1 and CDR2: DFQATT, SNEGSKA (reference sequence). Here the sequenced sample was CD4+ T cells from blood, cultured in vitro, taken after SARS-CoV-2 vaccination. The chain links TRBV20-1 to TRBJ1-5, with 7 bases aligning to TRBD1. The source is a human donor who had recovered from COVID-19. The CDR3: CSAFTRDRNQPQHF. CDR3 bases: TGCAGTGCTTTTACTCGGGACAGAAATCAGCCCCAGCATTTT.